Presented here are 16 T cell receptor beta chains from one specimen sequenced in a study of OX40 agonist ivuxolimab in advanced cancers. Profiled with immunoSEQ multiplex PCR; TCRdb holds only in-frame clones, not every one. This table has approximately 35,000 clones, 70% to 85% appearing once. This sample comprised CD4+ or CD8+ T cells sorted from blood, obtained in a trial of the OX40 agonist ivuxolimab. The receptors were sampled from an adult with an advanced solid tumor such as melanoma, head and neck, liver or kidney cancer.

The chain recombines TRBV7-9 with TRBJ1-2; TRBD1 aligns across 8 bases. Per the germline V gene, CDR1 is SEHNR and CDR2 is FQNEAQ (reference sequence). This CDR3 has 15 amino acids. The junction had 11 bases not matched to a gene; V was cut back by 5 bases and J by 6 bases. As DNA, the CDR3 is TGTGCCAGCAGCCTCACTGAGACAGGGGTTGATGGCTACACCTTC. Translated, it gives CASSLTETGVDGYTF. Combining the CDR3 with reference TRBV7-9 and TRBJ1-2 gives the whole variable domain DTGVSQNPRHKITKRGQNVTFRCDPISEHNRLYWYRQTLGQGPEFLTYFQNEAQLEKSRLLSDRFSAERPKGSFSTLEIQRTEQGDSAMYLCASSLTETGVDGYTFGSGTRLTVV.

CDR3: CASSDYPNPLWANVLTF. CDR3 DNA: TGTGCCAGCAGTGATTATCCCAACCCGCTCTGGGCCAACGTCCTGACTTTC. The chain carries TRBV6-1 and TRBJ2-6; unclear D gene. V was shortened by 3 bases and J by 5 bases, with 17 bases between the two germline ends. The CDR3 contains 17 residues. The germline V gene encodes CDR1 MNHNS and CDR2 SASEGT.

The chain has TRBV25-1 and TRBJ1-6; D unclear. There are 15 residues in the CDR3. Trimming left V 6 bases short and J 7 bases short, with 16 bases between. From germline, CDR1 is MGHDK and CDR2 SYGVNS. CDR3 sequence (DNA): TGTGCCAGCAGGCTATCGACATACGGGAATTCACCCCTCCACTTT. This encodes CASRLSTYGNSPLHF.

In DNA form, the CDR3 reads TGTGCCAGCAGCTTAGTCATAGCGGGGCCCACCGGGGAGCTGTTTTTT. Encoded protein: CASSLVIAGPTGELFF. The V call is TRBV7-9, the J call TRBJ2-2; 8 bases line up with TRBD2. V lost 1 base, J lost 4 bases, and 5 bases stayed unmatched. This CDR3 spans 16 amino acids. The germline V gene encodes CDR1 SEHNR and CDR2 FQNEAQ (reference sequence).

The J gene is TRBJ2-2, the V gene TRBV19; D might be TRBD1 (6 bases). The germline V and J ends were trimmed by 6 bases and 4 bases, with 15 bases remaining between them. CDR3 length: 15 residues. Per germline, CDR1 LNHDA and CDR2 SQIVND (reference sequence). CDR3 residues: CASSSTGLGTGELFF. In DNA form, the CDR3 reads TGTGCCAGTAGCTCCACAGGGCTGGGCACCGGGGAGCTGTTTTTT.

The chain has TRBV2 and TRBJ2-2; D might be TRBD2 (5 bases). Germline V lookup: CDR1 SNHLY, CDR2 FYNNEI. Between the trimmed V and J ends, which lost 2 bases and 3 bases, there was a span of 19 bases. CDR3 length: 18 residues. CDR3 bases: TGTGCCAGCAGTGAACCGGAGTGGAGCGGCCAAGACACCGGGGAGCTGTTTTTT. Translating it yields CASSEPEWSGQDTGELFF.

The gene calls are TRBV6-6 and TRBJ1-3; weak D call: TRBD1 (5 bases). Germline V gene data show CDR1 as MNHNY and CDR2 as SVGAGI (reference sequence). Trimming took off 9 bases at V and 0 bases at J, with 12 bases between the two ends. This CDR3 is 14 amino acids long. The CDR3 here is CASERGSSGNTIYF. The CDR3 DNA is TGTGCCAGTGAGAGGGGCTCCTCTGGAAACACCATATATTTT.

This rearrangement joins TRBV12-2 to TRBJ1-2. TRBV12-2 corresponds to a pseudogene. The CDR3 has 16 residues. The CDR3 coding sequence is TGTGCAAGTCGCCCGGCATTTTACCGCCGTTACTATGGCTACACCTTC. Amino acids: CASRPAFYRRYYGYTF.

The chain has TRBV6-5 and TRBJ2-7; a weak D match, TRBD2 (7 bases). V was trimmed by 2 bases and J by 2 bases, leaving 13 bases between them. Germline CDR1 reads MNHEY; CDR2 reads SVGAGI. The CDR3 spans 15 residues. DNA for the CDR3: TGTGCCAGCAGTTACAGGGTAGGGGGGGCCTACGAGCAGTACTTC. This sequence encodes CASSYRVGGAYEQYF.

The V and J genes are TRBV6-5 and TRBJ1-5; 10 bases are a match to TRBD1. Losses at the gene ends were 6 bases for V and 5 bases for J; bases not matched to a gene: 4. This CDR3 has 14 residues. Germline V gene sequence: CDR1 MNHEY, CDR2 SVGAGI. CDR3 sequence (DNA): TGTGCCAGCAGCCGGACAGGGGGATATCAGCCCCAGCATTTT. This gives the protein CASSRTGGYQPQHF.

Comments on this clone: At one end, the junction sequence differs from germline, possibly due to a read error. The rearrangement joins TRBV29-1 to TRBJ1-3, with D possibly being TRBD1 (5 bases). This CDR3 is 14 amino acids long. Per the germline V gene, CDR1 is SQVTM and CDR2 is ANQGSEA. CDR3 DNA sequence: TGCAGCGCTGAAGTATCGGGGGTTGGAAACACCATATATTTT. Protein: CSAEVSGVGNTIYF. The variable domain in full, with the rest retrieved from reference TRBV29-1 and TRBJ1-3, is SAVISQKPSRDICQRGTSLTIQCQVDSQVTMMFWYRQQPGQSLTLIATANQGSEATYESGFVIDKFPISRPNLTFSTLTVSNMSPEDSSIYLCSAEVSGVGNTIYFGEGSWLTVV.

The chain recombines TRBV29-1 with TRBJ2-7; D not resolved. Between the trimmed V and J ends, which lost 4 bases and 6 bases, there was a span of 16 bases. The CDR3 totals 13 residues. The germline CDR1 and CDR2 sequences are SQVTM and ANQGSEA. The CDR3 region has the DNA TGCAGCGTTGTAGGGTCCCCTACCCCCGAGCAGTACTTC. This encodes CSVVGSPTPEQYF.

The chain recombines TRBV6-6 with TRBJ2-1; D gene unclear. The CDR3 has 16 residues. Germline V gives CDR1 MNHNY, CDR2 SVGAGI (reference sequence). Trimming left V 5 bases short and J 4 bases short, with 18 bases between. CDR3 in DNA: TGTGCCAGCAGTCCGGACGGCATGGGTCTATACAATGAGCAGTTCTTC. As protein: CASSPDGMGLYNEQFF.

This clone was seen more than once but under ten times. The rearrangement joins TRBV7-8 to TRBJ1-5; D not certain. Trimming took 0 bases from V and 3 from J, leaving 9 bases between them. Germline V gene data show CDR1 as SGHVS and CDR2 as FQNEAQ. The CDR3 is 15 residues long. The CDR3 nucleotides are TGTGCCAGCAGCTTAGCTCTCATCTTCAATCAGCCCCAGCATTTT. As protein: CASSLALIFNQPQHF.

This chain connects TRBV28 to TRBJ2-3; a weak D match, TRBD2 (5 bases). There are 15 residues in the CDR3. Germline V gene sequence: CDR1 MDHEN, CDR2 SYDVKM. The germline V and J ends were trimmed by 2 bases and 2 bases, with 11 bases remaining between them. CDR3 region: CASSLTQRNTDTQYF. CDR3 coding DNA: TGTGCCAGCAGTTTAACCCAGCGGAACACAGATACGCAGTATTTT.

This chain links TRBV12-5 with TRBJ1-5; 7 bases match TRBD1. J was trimmed by 7 bases and V by 6 bases; bases with no gene match: 15. Germline V gene data show CDR1 as LGHNT and CDR2 as FRNRAP. This CDR3 region has 16 residues. Here the CDR3 reads CASGQLPGGRHQPQHF. The CDR3 nucleotides are TGTGCTAGTGGCCAACTACCAGGGGGGAGGCACCAGCCCCAGCATTTT.